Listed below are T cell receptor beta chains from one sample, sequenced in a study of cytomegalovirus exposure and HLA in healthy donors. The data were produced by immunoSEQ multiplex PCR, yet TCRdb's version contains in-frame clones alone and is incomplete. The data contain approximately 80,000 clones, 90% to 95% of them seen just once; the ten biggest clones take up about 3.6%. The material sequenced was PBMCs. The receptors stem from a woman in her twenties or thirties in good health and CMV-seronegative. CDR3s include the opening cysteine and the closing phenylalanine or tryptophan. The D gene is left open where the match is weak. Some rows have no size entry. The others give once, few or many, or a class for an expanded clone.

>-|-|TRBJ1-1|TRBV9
CASSAIQVMNTEAFF
TGTGCCAGCAGCGCGATACAGGTTATGAACACTGAAGCTTTCTTT
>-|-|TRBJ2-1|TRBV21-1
CASSKSSSGGNEQFF
TGTGCCAGCAGCAAATCTAGTAGCGGGGGCAATGAGCAGTTCTTC
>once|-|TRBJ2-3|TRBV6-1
CASSEESGGLDTQYF
TGTGCCAGCAGTGAAGAATCTGGGGGCTTAGATACGCAGTATTTT
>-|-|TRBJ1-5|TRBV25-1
CASRSGINQPQHF
TGTGCCAGCAGGTCGGGGATCAATCAGCCCCAGCATTTT
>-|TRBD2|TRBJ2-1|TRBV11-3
CASSLSLAGGTYNEQFF
TGTGCCAGCAGCTTAAGCCTAGCGGGAGGAACCTACAATGAGCAGTTCTTC
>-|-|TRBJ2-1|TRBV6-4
CASSDSPSSYNEQFF
TGTGCCAGCAGTGACTCCCCGAGCTCCTACAATGAGCAGTTCTTC
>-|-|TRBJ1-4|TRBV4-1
CASSQLQGLLATNEKLFF
TGCGCCAGCAGCCAATTACAGGGTCTACTTGCAACTAATGAAAAACTGTTTTTT
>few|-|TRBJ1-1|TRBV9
CASSVGGTNTEAFF
TGTGCCAGCAGCGTAGGGGGCACGAACACTGAAGCTTTCTTT
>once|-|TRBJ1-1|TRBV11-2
CASSRARTGTMNTEAFF
TGTGCCAGCAGTAGGGCCCGCACAGGGACCATGAACACTGAAGCTTTCTTT
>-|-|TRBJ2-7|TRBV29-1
CSVSWQGIYEQYF
TGCAGCGTTTCCTGGCAGGGGATATACGAGCAGTACTTC
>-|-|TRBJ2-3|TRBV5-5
CASSLAGRFASDTQYF
TGTGCCAGCAGCTTGGCAGGGCGGTTCGCATCAGATACGCAGTATTTT
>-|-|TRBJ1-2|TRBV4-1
CASSQDRNRDSSYGYTF
TGCGCCAGCAGCCAAGATAGGAACAGGGATTCCTCCTATGGCTACACCTTC
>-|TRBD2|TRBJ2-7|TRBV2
CASSGRTSGGDEQYF
TGTGCCAGCAGTGGGCGGACTAGCGGGGGGGACGAGCAGTACTTC
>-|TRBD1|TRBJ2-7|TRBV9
CASSSTTGAHEQYF
TGTGCCAGCAGCTCCACGACAGGGGCCCACGAGCAGTACTTC
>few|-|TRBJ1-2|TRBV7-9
CASSLGLLGYTF
TGTGCCAGCAGCCTCGGACTTCTTGGCTACACCTTC
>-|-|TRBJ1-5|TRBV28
CASSPGTPFSQPQHF
TGTGCCAGCAGCCCCGGGACTCCCTTTAGCCAGCCCCAGCATTTT
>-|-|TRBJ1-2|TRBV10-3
CAISDAGNYGYTF
TGTGCCATCAGTGATGCAGGGAACTATGGCTACACCTTC
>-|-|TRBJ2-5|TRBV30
CAWSASQETQYF
TGTGCCTGGAGTGCTTCTCAAGAGACCCAGTACTTC
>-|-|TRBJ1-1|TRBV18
CAAKGGSEAFF
TGTGCAGCTAAGGGCGGGTCTGAAGCTTTCTTT
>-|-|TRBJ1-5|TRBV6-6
CASSYSYSNQPQHF
TGTGCCAGCAGTTACAGCTATAGCAATCAGCCCCAGCATTTT
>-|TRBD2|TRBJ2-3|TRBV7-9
CASSLATSGDTDTQYF
TGTGCCAGCAGCTTGGCGACTAGCGGGGACACAGATACGCAGTATTTT
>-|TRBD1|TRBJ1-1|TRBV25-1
CASSVRIRGSMNTEAFF
TGTGCCAGCAGTGTCCGAATCAGGGGGTCAATGAACACTGAAGCTTTCTTT
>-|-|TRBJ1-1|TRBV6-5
CASSFGGNTEAFF
TGTGCCAGCAGTTTCGGTGGGAACACTGAAGCTTTCTTT
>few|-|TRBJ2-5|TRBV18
CASSSVYTGSGTQYF
TGTGCCAGCTCATCTGTCTACACAGGGTCCGGGACCCAGTACTTC
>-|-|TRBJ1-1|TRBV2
CASSPGLAVAVTFF
TGTGCCAGCAGTCCGGGACTCGCGGTAGCGGTTACTTTCTTT
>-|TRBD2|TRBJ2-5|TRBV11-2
CASSFRYSGGPKETQYF
TGTGCCAGCAGCTTTAGGTATAGCGGGGGGCCGAAAGAGACCCAGTACTTC